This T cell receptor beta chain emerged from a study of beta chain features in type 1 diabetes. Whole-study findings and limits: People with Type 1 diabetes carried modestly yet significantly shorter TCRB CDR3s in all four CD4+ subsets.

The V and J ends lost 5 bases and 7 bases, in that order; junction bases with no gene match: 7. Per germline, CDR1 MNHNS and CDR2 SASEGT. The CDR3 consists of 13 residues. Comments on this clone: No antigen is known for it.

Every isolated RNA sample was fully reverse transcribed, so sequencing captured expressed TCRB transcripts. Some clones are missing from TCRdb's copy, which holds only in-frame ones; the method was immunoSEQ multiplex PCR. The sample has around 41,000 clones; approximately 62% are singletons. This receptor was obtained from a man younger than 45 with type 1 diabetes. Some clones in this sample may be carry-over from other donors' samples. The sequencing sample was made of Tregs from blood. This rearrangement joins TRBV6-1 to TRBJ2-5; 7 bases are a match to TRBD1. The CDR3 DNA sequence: TGTGCCAGCAGTCCGGGACAGTCGACGACCCAGTACTTC. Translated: CASSPGQSTTQYF.